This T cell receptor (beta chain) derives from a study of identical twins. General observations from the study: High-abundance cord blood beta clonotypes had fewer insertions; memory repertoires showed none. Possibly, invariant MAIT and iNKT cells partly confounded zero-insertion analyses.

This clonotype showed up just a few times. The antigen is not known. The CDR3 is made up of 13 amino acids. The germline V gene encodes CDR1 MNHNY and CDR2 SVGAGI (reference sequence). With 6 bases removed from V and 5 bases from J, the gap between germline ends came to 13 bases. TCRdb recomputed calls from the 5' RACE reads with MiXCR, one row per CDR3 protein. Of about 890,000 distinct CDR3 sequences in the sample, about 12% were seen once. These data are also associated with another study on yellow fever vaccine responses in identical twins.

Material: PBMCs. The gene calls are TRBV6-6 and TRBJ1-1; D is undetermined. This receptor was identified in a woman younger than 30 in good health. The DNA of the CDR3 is TGTGCCAGCAGACTAAGACTAGGGACTGAAGCTTTCTTT. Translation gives CASRLRLGTEAFF.